What follows is one T cell receptor (beta chain) and its context. The sample comes from a study of blood T cell repertoires in COVID-19. Study summary: Samples representing acute and convalescent COVID-19 were sourced from the United States, Italy and Spain. The analysed material was cDNA or gDNA that came from T cells, B-cell-depleted T cells, or PBMCs.

V shed 1 base and J 2 bases; nucleotides not matched to a gene: 4. This CDR3 is built from 15 residues. Germline loops: CDR1 SGHNT, CDR2 YYREEE (reference sequence). In the source study's methods: From reference gene primer amplification, estimates of nucleated cell counts were derived. Some clones are missing from TCRdb's copy, which holds only in-frame ones; the method was immunoSEQ multiplex PCR. The V and J calls and clone size are taken from that table; D and trimming were inferred from the DNA. Of about 200,000 clones listed, roughly nine tenths are singletons. The origin of this receptor is a woman aged 70-85 years with acute or convalescent COVID-19. Sequenced sample: peripheral blood. The V and J genes are TRBV5-4 and TRBJ2-7; 9 bases fit TRBD2. The CDR3 nucleotides are TGTGCCAGCAGCTTGATCGCGGGAGGGACCTACGAGCAGTACTTC. Translated, it gives CASSLIAGGTYEQYF.